The clone carrying this T cell receptor beta chain showed up just a few times. The data were taken from a study of T cells after yellow fever vaccination. J was trimmed by 5 bases and V by 5 bases; bases with no gene match: 6. Germline-derived CDR1 and CDR2 are MNHEY and SVGAGI. The CDR3 extends over 15 amino acids. TCRdb re-analysed the 5' RACE reads in MiXCR, keeping a single row per CDR3 protein. The repertoire holds some 420,000 distinct CDR3 sequences, with roughly a sixth as singletons. The V call is TRBV6-5, the J call TRBJ1-5; the match to TRBD1 covers 10 bases. Source: PBMCs, taken before the yellow fever booster vaccination. The clonotype originates from a man between 18 and 35 years old who received the YFV17D yellow fever vaccine. CDR3 residues: CASSRTGGRDQPQHF. CDR3 sequence (DNA): TGTGCCAGCAGTAGGACAGGGGGAAGGGATCAGCCCCAGCATTTT.